This TCR beta chain was documented in a study of monozygotic twins with inflammatory bowel disease. Whole-study results and caveats: Discordant twins had repertoire similarity that did not differ from that of concordant twins, possibly from limited power.

In germline, CDR1 is SGHTA, CDR2 FQGNSA. CDR3 size: 14 residues. Making each TCR library took around 3,300 ng of total RNA. Addition of UMIs with a 6-nucleotide sample barcode was achieved by template switching. TCRdb re-called the 5' RACE reads, yielding one record per CDR3 amino acid sequence without DNA. The sample table includes under 150,000 distinct CDR3 sequences. On this clonotype itself: No antigen is known for it.

The clonotype comes from a human donor with ulcerative colitis or Crohn's disease, or a healthy co-twin of an affected twin (not recorded which). V is TRBV7-2 and J is TRBJ1-2; the TRBD1 assignment by TCRdb is unverifiable without DNA. Source material: blood. The CDR3: CASSSLSRSYGYTF.